This T cell receptor (beta chain) was found in a study of cytomegalovirus exposure and HLA in healthy donors. Across the study: The 120 or so validation repertoires, a later analysis reported, used the same platform as the 666 first-cohort repertoires.

V was clipped by 4 bases and J by 3 bases; unmatched bases: 5. The length of the CDR3 is 15 residues. Germline values: CDR1 SGDLS, CDR2 YYNGEE. Comment on this clone: Antigen specificity is unknown.

Findings of the study overall: Most TCR sequences were uncommon, yet certain public TCRs appeared in many donors.

The protocol was immunoSEQ multiplex PCR, while the TCRdb copy is restricted to in-frame clones and leaves out a portion. The sample contains fewer than 140,000 clones, about 88% of which appear only once. The receptor comes from a woman between 18 and 30 years old in good health and CMV-seropositive. The sequenced sample consisted of PBMCs. The chain carries TRBV9 and TRBJ2-3, with 10 bases aligning to TRBD2. The CDR3 DNA follows: TGTGCCAGCAGCCTACTACTAGCGGGGACAGATACGCAGTATTTT. Translation: CASSLLLAGTDTQYF.